This T cell receptor beta chain comes out of a study of identifying expanded T cells in peripheral blood. General study results and limits: Differentially abundant clones: approximately 1.3 between replicates, around 16 at roughly 15 days, 18 to 20 at four.

Produced via immunoSEQ multiplex PCR; TCRdb's table is partial and in-frame only. The table records around 100,000 clones, approximately 90% of them present only once. Regarding this clone: Its antigen is still unknown.

This CDR3 has 15 amino acids. The V gene lost 3 bases and the J gene lost 6 bases, with 16 bases spanning the gap. Germline lookup yields CDR1 LNHDA and CDR2 SQIVND (reference sequence). This chain links TRBV19 with TRBJ2-3, with TRBD2 as a possible D gene (6 bases). The material sequenced was blood. The sequence was obtained from a person between 18 and 70 years old in good health. The CDR3: CASSINPTRMDTQYF. CDR3 coding DNA: TGTGCCAGTAGTATTAACCCGACTAGGATGGATACGCAGTATTTT.